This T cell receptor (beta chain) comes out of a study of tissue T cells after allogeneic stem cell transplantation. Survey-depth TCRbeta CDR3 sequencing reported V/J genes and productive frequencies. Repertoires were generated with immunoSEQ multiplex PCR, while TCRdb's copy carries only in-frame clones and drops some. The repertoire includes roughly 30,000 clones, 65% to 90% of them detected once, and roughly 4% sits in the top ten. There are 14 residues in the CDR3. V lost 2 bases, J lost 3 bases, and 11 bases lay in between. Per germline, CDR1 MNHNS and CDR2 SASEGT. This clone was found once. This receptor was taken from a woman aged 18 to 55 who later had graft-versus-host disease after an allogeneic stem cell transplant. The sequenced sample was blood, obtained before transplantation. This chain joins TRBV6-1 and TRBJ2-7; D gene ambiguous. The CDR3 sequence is CASSEKELNYEQYF. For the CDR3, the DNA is TGTGCCAGCAGTGAAAAAGAACTTAACTACGAGCAGTACTTC.